The sequence of this T cell receptor beta chain was determined in a study of blood T cell repertoires in COVID-19. The overall study: The origin of the acute and convalescent COVID-19 samples was the United States, Italy and Spain. T cells, B-cell-depleted T cells, or PBMCs supplied cDNA or gDNA.

The germline CDR1 and CDR2 sequences are MNHEY and SVGEGT. This CDR3 spans 14 amino acids. Germline trimming cut 5 bases from V and 3 bases from J; bases unmatched to any gene: 6. In the study's own analysis: Nucleated cell counts were estimated from reference gene primer amplification. This table comes from immunoSEQ multiplex PCR, and its TCRdb copy is limited to in-frame clones, with some not included. The V and J calls and the clone size are those of that table, but D and trimming were determined from the DNA. The sample has about 80,000 clones, about 83% seen once. Sequencing input: peripheral blood. This sequence joins TRBV6-2 or TRBV6-3 and TRBJ2-7; 8 nucleotides agree with TRBD1. The receptor comes from a human donor in a cohort sampled during active COVID-19. CDR3 coding DNA: TGTGCCAGCAGTGCCCCCGGGACAGGCTACGAGCAGTACTTC. It specifies CASSAPGTGYEQYF.